The rows below give T cell receptor beta chains drawn from one sample of a study of regulatory T cells in long-lasting Graves disease. TCRdb reprocessed the multiplex PCR reads via MiXCR and lists one record per CDR3 protein. The sample yields 500,000 to 800,000 distinct CDR3 sequences, 30% seen once. The sample was peripheral blood mononuclear cells (PBMCs), taken when the disease was refractory, from a patient treated with antithyroid drugs. All receptors derive from a female donor with Graves disease. Both conserved end residues are part of each CDR3. A D gene is named only where the DNA matches it firmly. Clone size is stated in some rows and not others, as once, few, many or a class when expanded.

d_call j_call v_call clone_size cdr3_aa cdr3_nt
. TRBJ2-7 TRBV28 . CASSPPAGASSYEQYF TGTGCCAGCAGTCCCCCCGCCGGGGCTAGCTCCTACGAGCAGTACTTC
. TRBJ2-5 TRBV9 few CASSVAPFQETQYF TGTGCCAGCAGCGTAGCCCCCTTTCAAGAGACCCAGTACTTC
TRBD1 TRBJ1-5 TRBV12-3/TRBV12-4 few CASSMKGADSNQPQHF TGTGCCAGCAGCATGAAGGGGGCGGATAGCAATCAGCCCCAGCATTTT
TRBD2 TRBJ2-2 TRBV5-1 . CASSLVSSGTGELFF TGCGCCAGCAGCTTGGTTTCTAGCGGCACCGGGGAGCTGTTTTTT
. TRBJ2-2 TRBV20-1 . CSASEGAGKTGELFF TGCAGTGCTAGTGAAGGTGCGGGAAAAACCGGGGAGCTGTTTTTT
TRBD1 TRBJ1-2 TRBV28 many CASSLGYTGGGYTF TGTGCCAGCAGTTTAGGGTACACAGGGGGTGGCTACACCTTC
. TRBJ2-7 TRBV20-1 . CSARDLTSAVDEQYF TGCAGTGCTAGAGATCTAACGAGCGCTGTGGACGAGCAGTACTTC
. TRBJ1-4 TRBV15 . CATSREPRVNEKLFF TGTGCCACCAGCAGAGAGCCAAGGGTGAATGAAAAACTGTTTTTT
TRBD1 TRBJ2-7 TRBV27 few CASGRDSTYEQYF TGTGCCAGCGGCCGGGACAGTACCTACGAGCAGTACTTC
. TRBJ2-6 TRBV7-3 . CASSSGLSGANVLTF TGTGCCAGCAGCTCAGGGCTGTCTGGGGCCAACGTCCTGACTTTC
. TRBJ1-2 TRBV20-1 . CSARGGGGRSYGYTF TGCAGTGCTAGAGGAGGAGGGGGGCGCAGCTATGGCTACACCTTC
. TRBJ1-2 TRBV6-2/TRBV6-3 . CASSYSISDYYGYTF TGTGCCAGCAGTTACTCGATATCAGATTACTATGGCTACACCTTC
. TRBJ2-5 TRBV11-2 . CASSHNPVETQYF TGTGCCAGCAGCCACAATCCAGTTGAGACCCAGTACTTC
. TRBJ1-2 TRBV20-1 few CSARASGGIYGYTF TGCAGTGCTAGAGCGTCGGGCGGGATCTATGGCTACACCTTC
. TRBJ1-1 TRBV29-1 . CSVPGATEAFF TGCAGCGTTCCAGGGGCCACTGAAGCTTTCTTT
. TRBJ1-5 TRBV19 . CASLPGGVYQPQHF TGTGCCAGCCTCCCTGGCGGAGTATATCAGCCCCAGCATTTT
TRBD1 TRBJ1-2 TRBV6-1 . CASSEAAGGGYTF TGTGCCAGCAGTGAAGCGGCAGGGGGTGGCTACACCTTC
TRBD1 TRBJ2-7 TRBV15 many CATSMDRGLGEQYF TGTGCCACCAGCATGGACAGGGGGCTTGGCGAGCAGTACTTC
. TRBJ1-2 TRBV7-9 few CASSLALGTDGYTF TGTGCCAGCAGCTTAGCATTGGGGACTGATGGCTACACCTTC
TRBD1 TRBJ1-1 TRBV29-1 . CSPSPQGAGEAFF TGCAGCCCGTCCCCACAGGGGGCAGGTGAAGCTTTCTTT
TRBD1 TRBJ1-5 TRBV2 many CASSEGRGGVRHF TGTGCCAGCAGTGAGGGACGAGGGGGCGTTCGACATTTT
TRBD1 TRBJ1-1 TRBV28 many CASRLAGQGARTEAFF TGTGCCAGCAGACTAGCGGGACAGGGGGCGAGGACTGAAGCTTTCTTT
. TRBJ2-7 TRBV19 . CASSIGRGSYEQYF TGTGCCAGTAGTATAGGGCGGGGTTCCTACGAGCAGTACTTC
TRBD2 TRBJ2-7 TRBV29-1 many CSVAGTASGAYEQYF TGCAGCGTCGCCGGGACCGCTAGCGGAGCCTACGAGCAGTACTTC
. TRBJ1-1 TRBV30 . CAWSVSRTEAFF TGTGCCTGGTCAGTGTCCCGGACTGAAGCTTTCTTT
. TRBJ1-1 TRBV25-1 few CASSEIPPNTEAFF TGTGCCAGCAGTGAAATCCCTCCGAACACTGAAGCTTTCTTT
. TRBJ2-5 TRBV2 many CASTRGQYQETQYF TGTGCCAGCACCCGAGGACAGTACCAAGAGACCCAGTACTTC
. TRBJ1-4 TRBV29-1 few CSVGEGPNEKLFF TGCAGCGTTGGGGAAGGCCCAAATGAAAAACTGTTTTTT
TRBD2 TRBJ2-7 TRBV7-9 . CASSSSSSGRALYEQYF TGTGCCAGCAGCTCAAGTTCTAGCGGGAGGGCATTGTACGAGCAGTACTTC
. TRBJ2-7 TRBV7-3 few CASSLLGRYEQYF TGTGCCAGCAGCTTACTGGGCCGCTACGAGCAGTACTTC
TRBD1 TRBJ1-2 TRBV6-2/TRBV6-3 few CASIPRTPGQGAEGYTF TGTGCCAGCATTCCTCGAACCCCGGGACAGGGGGCGGAGGGCTACACCTTC
. TRBJ1-1 TRBV18 . CASSPIRGGNTEAFF TGTGCCAGCTCACCCATAAGGGGGGGGAACACTGAAGCTTTCTTT
TRBD1 TRBJ1-6 TRBV12-3/TRBV12-4 . CASSSRQGGDPGNSPLHF TGTGCCAGCAGCTCTAGACAGGGAGGAGATCCGGGTAATTCACCCCTCCACTTT
. TRBJ1-1 TRBV30 few CAWDGWGENTEAFF TGTGCCTGGGACGGGTGGGGGGAGAACACTGAAGCTTTCTTT
. TRBJ1-4 TRBV13 . CASSLFQAPREKLFF TGTGCCAGCAGCTTGTTTCAGGCCCCCAGGGAAAAACTGTTTTTT
TRBD2 TRBJ2-5 TRBV20-1 . CSASSGEETQYF TGCAGTGCTAGCAGCGGGGAAGAGACCCAGTACTTC
TRBD1 TRBJ1-2 TRBV28 many CASSYHRGGGYGYTF TGTGCCAGCAGTTATCACAGGGGAGGAGGGTATGGCTACACCTTC
. TRBJ1-1 TRBV9 . CASSVTGRGGDEAFF TGTGCCAGCAGCGTTACAGGGAGGGGTGGCGACGAAGCTTTCTTT
. TRBJ1-5 TRBV7-2 few CASSPGASGDQPQHF TGTGCCAGCAGCCCCGGAGCATCGGGGGATCAGCCCCAGCATTTT
. TRBJ1-1 TRBV6-5 . CASSYLVNTEAFF TGTGCCAGCAGTTATCTAGTGAACACTGAAGCTTTCTTT
. TRBJ2-2 TRBV5-1 few CASSLDRVGTGELFF TGCGCCAGCAGCTTGGACAGGGTTGGAACCGGGGAGCTGTTTTTT
TRBD1 TRBJ2-7 TRBV20-1 few CSTAGTGGYEQYF TGCAGCACGGCCGGGACAGGTGGCTACGAGCAGTACTTC
. TRBJ2-5 TRBV4-1 . CASSQEGRNGETQYF TGCGCCAGCAGCCAAGAGGGTCGGAACGGGGAGACCCAGTACTTC
. TRBJ2-5 TRBV20-1 . CSARVSGAWPETQYF TGCAGTGCGAGAGTTTCGGGAGCCTGGCCAGAGACCCAGTACTTC
TRBD2 TRBJ2-7 TRBV6-1 few CASSPPGLAGVVYEQYF TGTGCCAGCAGTCCCCCCGGACTAGCGGGAGTTGTGTACGAGCAGTACTTC
TRBD2 TRBJ2-7 TRBV9 . CASSVAALAGGYEQYF TGTGCCAGCAGCGTAGCGGCCCTAGCGGGAGGCTACGAGCAGTACTTC
. TRBJ1-5 TRBV29-1 once CSVETSPNQPQHF TGCAGCGTTGAAACCAGCCCCAATCAGCCCCAGCATTTT
. TRBJ1-2 TRBV7-9 few CASSFGGGGDGYTF TGTGCCAGCAGCTTTGGAGGGGGGGGCGATGGCTACACCTTC
. TRBJ1-1 TRBV28 few CASSFDLANPMNTEAFF TGTGCCAGCAGTTTCGATTTGGCGAATCCCATGAACACTGAAGCTTTCTTT